This T cell receptor (beta chain) was sequenced in a study of CD8 T cells in ankylosing spondylitis. TCRdb analysed the 5' RACE reads with MiXCR anew, one entry per CDR3 protein. The sample carries approximately 500,000 distinct CDR3 sequences, over 9.5% recorded once. The table lists this clonotype with a few counts. Its antigen is currently unknown. Study-level results: Peripheral blood held disease-linked clones only at relatively low frequency, and these were CD8+. It appeared that ankylosing spondylitis blood was characterized by a TCR beta motif of several highly homologous variants.

Trimming took 2 bases from V and 2 from J, leaving 10 bases between them. The CDR3 extends over 15 amino acids. This TCR derives from a male donor with ankylosing spondylitis. This chain links TRBV12-3 or TRBV12-4 with TRBJ1-3, with a weak D call TRBD1 (6 bases). Sequenced: blood, either unsorted or a sorted T cell fraction (not recorded which). This CDR3 is CASSLNQGPGNTIYF. In nucleotides, the CDR3 is TGTGCCAGCAGTTTAAACCAGGGGCCTGGAAACACCATATATTTT.